These T cell receptor beta chains were read from a single sample in a study of CD8 T cells in Susac syndrome. TCRdb re-called the immunoSEQ multiplex PCR reads with MiXCR, one entry per CDR3 protein. The sample contains around 140,000 distinct CDR3 sequences, 65% to 90% of which appear only once. The sequenced sample was CD8+ T cells from PBMCs. The receptors stem from a human donor with multiple sclerosis. CDR3s include the opening cysteine and the closing phenylalanine or tryptophan. Fields, in order: D gene, J gene, clone size, V gene, CDR3 protein, CDR3 DNA. D genes are given only for firm matches. Size values are once, few and many counts, or a class for expanded clones, and some rows have none.

TRBD1 TRBJ1-1 . TRBV16 CASSQSSPGQGGSEAFF TGTGCCAGCAGCCAATCTTCCCCGGGACAGGGGGGCTCTGAAGCTTTCTTT
. TRBJ1-2 few TRBV6-5 CASSYGNPGGYTF TGTGCCAGCAGTTACGGGAATCCGGGAGGCTACACCTTC
. TRBJ2-1 . TRBV19 CASSIWVRGADEQFF TGTGCCAGTAGTATATGGGTGAGGGGGGCCGATGAGCAGTTCTTC
TRBD1 TRBJ2-2 . TRBV5-1 CASSLGEGQSYTGELFF TGCGCCAGCAGCTTGGGAGAGGGACAGTCGTACACCGGGGAGCTGTTTTTT
. TRBJ1-1 . TRBV15 CATPGGQQGINTEAFF TGTGCCACCCCCGGAGGCCAGCAGGGAATAAACACTGAAGCTTTCTTT
TRBD2 TRBJ2-1 . TRBV27 CASSPLRSSGSNEQFF TGTGCCAGCAGTCCCCTCCGCTCTAGCGGGAGTAATGAGCAGTTCTTC
TRBD1 TRBJ2-2 once TRBV11-3 CASTWAGGAGELFF TGTGCCAGCACGTGGGCAGGGGGAGCCGGGGAGCTGTTTTTT
TRBD2 TRBJ2-1 . TRBV24-1 CATSDLIAGGENNEQFF TGTGCCACCAGTGACCTGATAGCGGGAGGGGAAAACAATGAGCAGTTCTTC
. TRBJ1-5 . TRBV14 CASSQEGGNYSNQPQHF TGTGCCAGCAGCCAAGAAGGGGGGAACTATAGCAATCAGCCCCAGCATTTT
. TRBJ2-2 . TRBV9 CASSDGQTIPTGELFF TGTGCCAGCAGCGACGGACAAACCATCCCTACCGGGGAGCTGTTTTTT
TRBD2 TRBJ2-5 . TRBV5-5 CASSSELAFSLETQYF TGTGCCAGCAGCTCGGAACTAGCGTTTTCTTTGGAGACCCAGTACTTC
. TRBJ2-1 . TRBV12-3/TRBV12-4 CATRDLTYNEQFF TGTGCAACCCGGGACCTAACCTACAATGAGCAGTTCTTC
TRBD2 TRBJ2-1 . TRBV6-5 CASTPLAGGYNEQFF TGTGCCAGCACCCCCCTAGCGGGGGGCTACAATGAGCAGTTCTTC
. TRBJ2-1 . TRBV15 CATSTDRSPYNEQFF TGTGCCACCAGTACCGACAGGTCACCCTACAATGAGCAGTTCTTC
. TRBJ1-1 few TRBV19 CASSPDGMNTEAFF TGTGCCAGTAGTCCGGACGGAATGAACACTGAAGCTTTCTTT
. TRBJ2-7 . TRBV5-6 CASSFGWVSYEQYF TGTGCCAGCAGCTTCGGCTGGGTTTCCTACGAGCAGTACTTC
TRBD1 TRBJ1-1 . TRBV7-9 CASSSGQDVEAFF TGTGCCAGCAGCTCGGGACAGGACGTTGAAGCTTTCTTT
. TRBJ2-3 . TRBV5-4 CANSLGGPRSSADTQYF TGTGCCAACAGCTTGGGGGGCCCTAGGTCGTCCGCAGATACGCAGTATTTT
. TRBJ2-1 . TRBV5-5 CASSLVPPARGSYNEQFF TGTGCCAGCAGCTTGGTGCCACCTGCCAGGGGTTCCTACAATGAGCAGTTCTTC
. TRBJ1-3 . TRBV29-1 CSAANRDGSGNTIYF TGCAGCGCCGCCAACCGGGACGGCTCTGGAAACACCATATATTTT
. TRBJ1-2 . TRBV27 CASSLNYNYGYTF TGTGCCAGCAGTCTCAACTACAACTATGGCTACACCTTC
. TRBJ2-7 . TRBV20-1 CSATPTQGLPYEQYF TGCAGTGCTACCCCCACACAGGGTTTGCCCTACGAGCAGTACTTC
TRBD1 TRBJ2-7 few TRBV18 CASSPGTGTDEQYF TGTGCCAGCTCACCAGGGACAGGGACGGACGAGCAGTACTTC
. TRBJ1-2 . TRBV6-6 CASTHDTRGAYGYTF TGTGCCAGCACCCACGACACCCGAGGGGCCTATGGCTACACCTTC
. TRBJ1-4 . TRBV7-2 CASSTALHEKLFF TGTGCCAGCAGCACGGCCCTCCATGAAAAACTGTTTTTT
TRBD1 TRBJ2-3 . TRBV6-1 CASSGGDRPLVDTQYF TGTGCCAGCAGTGGAGGGGACAGGCCCTTAGTCGATACGCAGTATTTT
. TRBJ2-1 few TRBV5-4 CASSRHSSYNEQFF TGTGCCAGCAGCCGTCACAGCTCCTACAATGAGCAGTTCTTC
. TRBJ2-7 once TRBV11-2 CASSLDPRNEQYF TGTGCCAGCAGCTTAGATCCGAGGAACGAGCAGTACTTC
. TRBJ2-3 once TRBV5-5 CASSHPTGATDTQYF TGTGCCAGCAGCCACCCGACAGGAGCGACAGATACGCAGTATTTT
TRBD2 TRBJ2-1 . TRBV4-1 CASSQPSGVGYNEQFF TGCGCCAGCAGCCAACCTAGCGGGGTAGGCTACAATGAGCAGTTCTTC
. TRBJ1-1 few TRBV7-2 CASSYGVPTEAFF TGTGCCAGCAGCTACGGGGTACCCACTGAAGCTTTCTTT
. TRBJ2-1 . TRBV2 CASSVWPGANEQFF TGTGCCAGCAGTGTTTGGCCTGGGGCCAATGAGCAGTTCTTC
TRBD1 TRBJ1-6 . TRBV11-1 CASSSSGDREEDKGNSPLHF TGTGCCAGCAGCTCGAGCGGGGACAGGGAGGAGGATAAGGGGAATTCACCCCTCCACTTT